This entry lists 5 T cell receptor beta chains sequenced from one sample in a study of cytomegalovirus exposure and HLA in healthy donors. Vbeta (60) and Jbeta (13) primers were used in the PCR. Sequencing was performed with immunoSEQ multiplex PCR; in TCRdb, only in-frame clones are kept and a portion is missing. The sample comprises 80,000 to 100,000 clones, roughly 70% of which are singletons, and 2% to 2.5% rests with the top ten. Source material: PBMCs. Receptor source: a man in his fifties in good health and CMV-seronegative.

This sequence joins TRBV6-6 and TRBJ2-7; 7 bases fit TRBD2. Germline assignment: CDR1 MNHNY and CDR2 SVGAGI (reference sequence). Trimming took 8 bases from V and 4 from J; bases not matched to a gene: 8. This CDR3 spans 13 amino acids. CDR3 nucleotides: TGTGCCAGCGGGGGGGATCCACATTACGAGCAGTACTTC. Amino acid sequence: CASGGDPHYEQYF.

This clone has just a few counts. V usage is TRBV6-1 and J usage is TRBJ2-7; D call uncertain. The V gene lost 4 bases and the J gene lost 3 bases, with 10 bases spanning the gap. The germline V gene has CDR1 MNHNS and CDR2 SASEGT. This CDR3 is 13 amino acids long. In nucleotides, the CDR3 is TGTGCCAGCAGTGCAGACTTATTCTACGAGCAGTACTTC. Protein sequence: CASSADLFYEQYF.

The chain links TRBV4-1 to TRBJ2-6; 10 bases are shared with TRBD1. Losses at the gene ends were 3 bases for V and 10 bases for J; bases not matched to a gene: 3. The CDR3 totals 14 residues. Germline CDR1 reads MGHRA; CDR2 reads YSYEKL. The CDR3: CASSQGGQGNVLTF. CDR3 bases: TGCGCCAGCAGCCAGGGGGGACAGGGGAACGTCCTGACTTTC.

This chain uses TRBV7-2 with TRBJ2-1, with 8 bases aligning to TRBD1. CDR1 and CDR2 (germline): SGHTA, FQGNSA. The CDR3 length is 15 residues. The ends lost 1 base at V and 3 bases at J; junction bases unmatched: 2. CDR3 bases: TGTGCCAGCAGCTTAGGACAGGGGCGCTACAATGAGCAGTTCTTC. Amino acids: CASSLGQGRYNEQFF.

The rearrangement uses TRBV18 and TRBJ1-1; D uncertain. Trimming pared 3 bases from V and 0 bases from J, leaving 14 bases between. The CDR3 totals 16 residues. Germline loops: CDR1 KGHSH, CDR2 LQKENI. The CDR3 bases are TGTGCCAGCTCACCCAACCGGCAGGCCATGAACACTGAAGCTTTCTTT. Translation gives CASSPNRQAMNTEAFF. Based on the CDR3 plus reference TRBV18 and TRBJ1-1, the full variable domain is NAGVMQNPRHLVRRRGQEARLRCSPMKGHSHVYWYRQLPEEGLKFMVYLQKENIIDESGMPKERFSAEFPKEGPSILRIQQVVRGDSAAYFCASSPNRQAMNTEAFFGQGTRLTVV.